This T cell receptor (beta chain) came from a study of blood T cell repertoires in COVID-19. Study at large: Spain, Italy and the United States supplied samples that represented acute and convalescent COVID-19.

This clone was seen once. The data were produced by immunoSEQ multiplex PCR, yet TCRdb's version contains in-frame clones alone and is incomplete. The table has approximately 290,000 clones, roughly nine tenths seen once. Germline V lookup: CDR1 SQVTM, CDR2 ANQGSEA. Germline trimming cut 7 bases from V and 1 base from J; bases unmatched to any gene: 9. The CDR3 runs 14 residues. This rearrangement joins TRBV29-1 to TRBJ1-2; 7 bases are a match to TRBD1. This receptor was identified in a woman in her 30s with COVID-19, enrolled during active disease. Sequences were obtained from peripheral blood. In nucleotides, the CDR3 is TGCAGCGCCCCAGGGACAGACCATAACTATGGCTACACCTTC. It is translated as CSAPGTDHNYGYTF.